A selection of T cell receptor beta chains follows, all from one sample in a study of T-cell reconstitution after alpha-beta-depleted transplantation in children. TCRdb redid the calling of the PCR reads with MiXCR, one entry per CDR3 protein. This sample has 83,000 or so distinct CDR3 sequences; roughly 8% occur once, and the top ten carry over 6%. The sequenced sample was PBMCs from the stem cell graft donor, obtained from the stem cell graft. The receptors come from a human donor who donated a stem cell graft to a child with congenital amegakaryocytic thrombocytopenia. The CDR3 runs from the conserved cysteine through the conserved F or W. A D gene is named only where the DNA matches it firmly. Rows may omit the clone size; those that give it use once, few, many or a size class.

CDR3 DNA	CDR3 protein	CDR3 length	clone size	D gene	V gene	J gene
TGTGCCAGCAGCTCACACGGGACAGGGAACACTGAAGCTTTCTTT	CASSSHGTGNTEAFF	15	few	TRBD1	TRBV7-2	TRBJ1-1
TGTGCCAGCAGTAACAGGGGACCTCAGCCCCAGCATTTT	CASSNRGPQPQHF	13	once	TRBD1	TRBV12-3/TRBV12-4	TRBJ1-5
TGTGCCAGCAGTGAAAGGTCCGGGGAGCTGTTTTTT	CASSERSGELFF	12	many	-	TRBV2	TRBJ2-2
TGCGCCAGCAGCTTGGAAGGCCGCGGCTACACCTTC	CASSLEGRGYTF	12	many	-	TRBV5-1	TRBJ1-2
TGTGCCAGTAGTGAAGACGGGAACTATGGCTACACCTTC	CASSEDGNYGYTF	13	many	-	TRBV19	TRBJ1-2
TGTGCCAGCAGCCCGGACAGGGGGCTGCATGAGCAGTTCTTC	CASSPDRGLHEQFF	14	many	TRBD1	TRBV11-2	TRBJ2-1
TGTGCCAGCAGTTCCTCCCTAGGGGATACGCAGTATTTT	CASSSSLGDTQYF	13	many	-	TRBV12-3/TRBV12-4	TRBJ2-3
TGTGCCAGCAGCGCCAACAGGGGGCTCGGAACTGAAGCTTTCTTT	CASSANRGLGTEAFF	15	many	TRBD1	TRBV11-2	TRBJ1-1
TGCAGCGTACAGGGGGGATCCACAGATACGCAGTATTTT	CSVQGGSTDTQYF	13	many	TRBD1	TRBV29-1	TRBJ2-3
TGCAGTGCTGGGGGACGAGAGCGGGGGGGCACAGATACGCAGTATTTT	CSAGGRERGGTDTQYF	16	many	TRBD2	TRBV20-1	TRBJ2-3
TGTGCCAGCAGCCGCAGCCCCTGGGAAGGACTGTTTTTT	CASSRSPWEGLFF	13	many	-	TRBV6-2/TRBV6-3	TRBJ1-4
TGTGCCAGCAAACCCCAGTATCAGCCCCAGCATTTT	CASKPQYQPQHF	12	many	-	TRBV28	TRBJ1-5
TGCAGTGCGCCGACTAGCGGGGGATTAGAGACCCAGTACTTC	CSAPTSGGLETQYF	14	many	TRBD2	TRBV20-1	TRBJ2-5
TGTGCCAGCAGTTTAGGGGGCGCTGCAGATACGCAGTATTTT	CASSLGGAADTQYF	14	many	-	TRBV12-3/TRBV12-4	TRBJ2-3
TGTGCCAGCCTAAATGATGGGGGCGCATCCGGAAACACCATATATTTT	CASLNDGGASGNTIYF	16	-	-	TRBV7-9	TRBJ1-3
TGTGCCAGCAACCCACAGGGGTGGACTGAAAAACTGTTTTTT	CASNPQGWTEKLFF	14	many	TRBD1	TRBV6-5	TRBJ1-4